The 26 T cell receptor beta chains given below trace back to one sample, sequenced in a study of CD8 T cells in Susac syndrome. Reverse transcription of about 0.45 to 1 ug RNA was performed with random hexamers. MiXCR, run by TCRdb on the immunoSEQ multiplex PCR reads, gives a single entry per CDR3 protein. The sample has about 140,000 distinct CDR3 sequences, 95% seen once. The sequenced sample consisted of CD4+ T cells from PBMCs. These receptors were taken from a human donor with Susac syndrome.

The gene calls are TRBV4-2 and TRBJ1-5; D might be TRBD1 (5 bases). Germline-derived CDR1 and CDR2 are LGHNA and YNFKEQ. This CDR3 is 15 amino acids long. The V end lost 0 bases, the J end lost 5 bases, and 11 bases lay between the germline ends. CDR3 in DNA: TGTGCCAGCAGCCAAGATCCGGGGGGGGATCAGCCCCAGCATTTT. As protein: CASSQDPGGDQPQHF.

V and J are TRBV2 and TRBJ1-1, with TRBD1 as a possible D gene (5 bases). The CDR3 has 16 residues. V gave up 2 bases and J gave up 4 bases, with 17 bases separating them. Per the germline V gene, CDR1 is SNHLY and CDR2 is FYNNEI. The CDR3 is CASSELGEMSSTEAFF. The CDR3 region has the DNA TGTGCCAGCAGTGAATTGGGGGAGATGTCGTCCACTGAAGCTTTCTTT.

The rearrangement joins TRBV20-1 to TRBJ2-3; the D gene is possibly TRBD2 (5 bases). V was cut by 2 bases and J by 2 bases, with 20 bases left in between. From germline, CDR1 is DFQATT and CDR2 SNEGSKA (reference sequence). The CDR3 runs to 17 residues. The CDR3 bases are TGCAGTGCTAGAAGCCTCAACGCGGGCGGGCCCACAGATACGCAGTATTTT. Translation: CSARSLNAGGPTDTQYF.

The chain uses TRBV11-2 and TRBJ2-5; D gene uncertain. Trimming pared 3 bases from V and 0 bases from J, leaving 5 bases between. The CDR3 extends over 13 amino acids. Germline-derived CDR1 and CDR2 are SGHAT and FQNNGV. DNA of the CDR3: TGTGCCAGCAGCTTGATGTACCAAGAGACCCAGTACTTC. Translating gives CASSLMYQETQYF.

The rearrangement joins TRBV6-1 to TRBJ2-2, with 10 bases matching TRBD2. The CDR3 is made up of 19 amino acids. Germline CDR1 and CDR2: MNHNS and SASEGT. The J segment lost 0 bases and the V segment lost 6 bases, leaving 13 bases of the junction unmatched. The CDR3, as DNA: TGTGCCAGCAGCCACCCATACCTTAGCGGGGGGACGAACACCGGGGAGCTGTTTTTT. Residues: CASSHPYLSGGTNTGELFF.

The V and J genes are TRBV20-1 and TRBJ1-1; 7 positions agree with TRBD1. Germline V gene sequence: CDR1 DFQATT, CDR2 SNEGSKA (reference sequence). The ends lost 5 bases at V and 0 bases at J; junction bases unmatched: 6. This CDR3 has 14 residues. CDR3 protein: CSADRAGMNTEAFF. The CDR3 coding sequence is TGCAGTGCTGACAGGGCGGGGATGAACACTGAAGCTTTCTTT.

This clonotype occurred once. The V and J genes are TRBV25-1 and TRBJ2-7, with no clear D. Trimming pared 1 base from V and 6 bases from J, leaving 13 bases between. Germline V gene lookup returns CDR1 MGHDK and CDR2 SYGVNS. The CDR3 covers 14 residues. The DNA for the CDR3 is TGTGCCAGCAGTGAATTCCTTGCGACGGGCGAGCAGTACTTC. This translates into CASSEFLATGEQYF.

CDR3 in amino acids: CAWSGGGVGTEAFF. CDR3 sequence (DNA): TGTGCCTGGAGTGGGGGGGGCGTTGGCACTGAAGCTTTCTTT. The chain employs TRBV30 and TRBJ1-1; perhaps TRBD1 as D (6 bases). V was shortened by 1 base and J by 4 bases, with 13 bases between the two germline ends. Germline-derived CDR1 and CDR2 are GTSNPN and SVGIG (reference sequence). This CDR3 has 14 amino acids.

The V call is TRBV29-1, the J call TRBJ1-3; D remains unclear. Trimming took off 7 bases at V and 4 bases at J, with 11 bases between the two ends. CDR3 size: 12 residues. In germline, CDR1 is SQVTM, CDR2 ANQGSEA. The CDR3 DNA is TGCAGCGCCCGTGTGGCGGGAAACACCATATATTTT. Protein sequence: CSARVAGNTIYF.

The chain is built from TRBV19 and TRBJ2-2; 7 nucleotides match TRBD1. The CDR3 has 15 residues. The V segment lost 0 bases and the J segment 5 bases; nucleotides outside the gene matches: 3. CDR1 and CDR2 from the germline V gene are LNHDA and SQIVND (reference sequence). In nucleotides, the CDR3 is TGTGCCAGTAGTATAGATCCGGGACAGACCGGGGAGCTGTTTTTT. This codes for CASSIDPGQTGELFF. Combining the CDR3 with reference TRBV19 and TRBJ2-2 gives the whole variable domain DGGITQSPKYLFRKEGQNVTLSCEQNLNHDAMYWYRQDPGQGLRLIYYSQIVNDFQKGDIAEGYSVSREKKESFPLTVTSAQKNPTAFYLCASSIDPGQTGELFFGEGSRLTVL.

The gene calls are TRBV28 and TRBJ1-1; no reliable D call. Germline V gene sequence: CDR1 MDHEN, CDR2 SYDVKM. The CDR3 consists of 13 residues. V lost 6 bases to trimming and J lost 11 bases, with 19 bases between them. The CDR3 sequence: CASSSPGRIRAFF. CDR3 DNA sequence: TGTGCCAGCAGCTCCCCCGGACGGATCAGGGCTTTCTTT.

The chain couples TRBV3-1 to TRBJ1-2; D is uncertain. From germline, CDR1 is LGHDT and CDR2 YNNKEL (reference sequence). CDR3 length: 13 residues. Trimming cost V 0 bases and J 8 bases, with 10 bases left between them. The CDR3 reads CASSQDITTGYTF. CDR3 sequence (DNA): TGTGCCAGCAGCCAAGATATCACGACCGGCTACACCTTC.

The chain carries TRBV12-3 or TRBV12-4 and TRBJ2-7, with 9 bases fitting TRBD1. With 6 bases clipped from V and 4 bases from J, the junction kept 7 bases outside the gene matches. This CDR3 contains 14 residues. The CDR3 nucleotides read TGTGCCAGCAGCCCCGGGACAGGGAGGTACGAGCAGTACTTC. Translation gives CASSPGTGRYEQYF.

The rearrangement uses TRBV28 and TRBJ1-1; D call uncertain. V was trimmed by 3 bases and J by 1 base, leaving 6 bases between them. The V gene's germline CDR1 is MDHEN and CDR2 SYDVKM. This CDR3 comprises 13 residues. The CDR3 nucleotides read TGTGCCAGCAGTTTCCCCCCGAACACTGAAGCTTTCTTT. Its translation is CASSFPPNTEAFF.

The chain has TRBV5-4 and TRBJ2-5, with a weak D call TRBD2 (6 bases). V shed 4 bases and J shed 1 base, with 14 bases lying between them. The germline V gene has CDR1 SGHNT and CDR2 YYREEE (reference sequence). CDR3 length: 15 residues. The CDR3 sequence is CASSDAGRTQETQYF. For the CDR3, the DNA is TGTGCCAGCAGCGACGCGGGACGGACCCAAGAGACCCAGTACTTC.

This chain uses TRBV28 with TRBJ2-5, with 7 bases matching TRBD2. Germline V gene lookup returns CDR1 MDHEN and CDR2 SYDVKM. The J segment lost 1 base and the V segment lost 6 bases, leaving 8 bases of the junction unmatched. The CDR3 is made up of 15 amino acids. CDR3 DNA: TGTGCCAGCAGCCCCGCTAGCGGAGGCCAAGAGACCCAGTACTTC. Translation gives CASSPASGGQETQYF.

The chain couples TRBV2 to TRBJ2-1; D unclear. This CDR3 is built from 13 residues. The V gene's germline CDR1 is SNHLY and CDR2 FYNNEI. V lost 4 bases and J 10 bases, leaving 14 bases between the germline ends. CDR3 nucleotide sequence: TGTGCCAGCAGTGTTACGATGTTTCGGGAGCAGTTCTTC. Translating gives CASSVTMFREQFF.

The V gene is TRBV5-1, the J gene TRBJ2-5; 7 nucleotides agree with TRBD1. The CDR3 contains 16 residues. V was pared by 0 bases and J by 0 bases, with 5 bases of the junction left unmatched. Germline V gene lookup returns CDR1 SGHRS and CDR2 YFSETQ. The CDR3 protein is CASSLAGTEYQETQYF. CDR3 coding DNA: TGCGCCAGCAGCTTGGCCGGGACAGAGTACCAAGAGACCCAGTACTTC.

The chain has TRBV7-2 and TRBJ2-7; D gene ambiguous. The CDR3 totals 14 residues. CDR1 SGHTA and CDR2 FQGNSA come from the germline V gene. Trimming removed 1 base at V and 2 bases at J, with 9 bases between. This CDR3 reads CASSLVGITYEQYF. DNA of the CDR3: TGTGCCAGCAGCTTAGTGGGCATAACCTACGAGCAGTACTTC.

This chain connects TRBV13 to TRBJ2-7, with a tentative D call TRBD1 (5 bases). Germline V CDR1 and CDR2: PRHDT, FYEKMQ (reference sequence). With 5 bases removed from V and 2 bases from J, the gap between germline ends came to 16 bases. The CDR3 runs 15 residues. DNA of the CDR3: TGTGCCAGCAGCCATAGACAGAAAAAGACCTACGAGCAGTACTTC. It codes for CASSHRQKKTYEQYF.

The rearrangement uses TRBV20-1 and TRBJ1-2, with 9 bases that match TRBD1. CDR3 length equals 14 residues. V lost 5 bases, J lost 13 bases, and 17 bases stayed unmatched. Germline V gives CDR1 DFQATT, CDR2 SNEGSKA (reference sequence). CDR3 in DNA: TGCAGTGCTGGTCCCCCGGGACAGGGTGTTTTAGGCACCTTC. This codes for CSAGPPGQGVLGTF.

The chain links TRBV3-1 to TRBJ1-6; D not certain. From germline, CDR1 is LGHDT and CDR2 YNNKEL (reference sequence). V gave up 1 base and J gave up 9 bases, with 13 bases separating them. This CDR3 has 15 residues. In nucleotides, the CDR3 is TGTGCCAGCAGCCAAGGGCAACTGTGGGTTTCACCCCTCCACTTT. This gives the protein CASSQGQLWVSPLHF.

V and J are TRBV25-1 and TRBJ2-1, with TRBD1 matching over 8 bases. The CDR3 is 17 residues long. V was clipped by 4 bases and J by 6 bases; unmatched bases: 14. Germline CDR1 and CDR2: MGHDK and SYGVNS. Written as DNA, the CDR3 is TGTGCCAGCAGTGGTTTCCTAGGGCAGGGGGCCCTCAATGAGCAGTTCTTC. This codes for CASSGFLGQGALNEQFF.

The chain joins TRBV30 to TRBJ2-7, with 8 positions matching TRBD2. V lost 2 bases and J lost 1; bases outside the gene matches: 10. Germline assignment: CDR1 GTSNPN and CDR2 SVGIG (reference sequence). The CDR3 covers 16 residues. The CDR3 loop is CAWSSGGLILSYEQYF. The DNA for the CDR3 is TGTGCCTGGAGTTCGGGGGGGCTAATTCTTTCCTACGAGCAGTACTTC. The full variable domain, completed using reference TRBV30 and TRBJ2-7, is SQTIHQWPATLVQPVGSPLSLECTVEGTSNPNLYWYRQAAGRGLQLLFYSVGIGQISSEVPQNLSASRPQDRQFILSSKKLLLSDSGFYLCAWSSGGLILSYEQYFGPGTRLTVT.

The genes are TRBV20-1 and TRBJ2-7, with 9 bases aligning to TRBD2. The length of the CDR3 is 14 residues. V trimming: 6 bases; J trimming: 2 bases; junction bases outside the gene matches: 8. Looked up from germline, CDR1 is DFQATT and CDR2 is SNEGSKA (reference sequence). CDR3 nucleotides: TGCAGTGCCGAGGGGAAGCGGGAGGCCTACGAGCAGTACTTC. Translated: CSAEGKREAYEQYF.

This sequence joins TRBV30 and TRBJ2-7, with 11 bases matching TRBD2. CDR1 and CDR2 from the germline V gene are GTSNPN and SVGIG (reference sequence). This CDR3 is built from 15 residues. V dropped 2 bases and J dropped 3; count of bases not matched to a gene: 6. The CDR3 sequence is CAWSLAGGNLYEQYF. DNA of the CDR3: TGTGCCTGGAGTCTAGCGGGGGGTAATCTCTACGAGCAGTACTTC.